This TCR beta chain is from a study of Ad26.COV2.S vaccination and SARS-CoV-2 variants. Trimming took off 7 bases at V and 0 bases at J, with 10 bases between the two ends. The CDR3 extends over 13 amino acids. CDR1 MNHEY and CDR2 SVGAGI come from the germline V gene. Noted treatment: some 20 received Ad26.COV2.S at low or high dose, single or two shots; a few received placebo; per-sample allocation not given. Day 63 following the first vaccine or placebo injection was when the samples were taken. Profiling relied on immunoSEQ multiplex PCR, and the TCRdb table lists in-frame clones only, not all of them. The sample has hundreds of thousands of clones, around 90% seen once.

This sequence joins TRBV6-5 and TRBJ2-7, with D perhaps assigned TRBD1 or TRBD2 (6 bases each). Sequences were derived from peripheral blood, sampled in a trial of Ad26.COV2.S vaccine versus placebo. The receptor's source is a person aged 18-60 years who received the Ad26.COV2.S COVID-19 vaccine or a placebo. DNA of the CDR3: TGTGCCAGCACGAGGGGGGCCTCCTACGAGCAGTACTTC. Protein: CASTRGASYEQYF.